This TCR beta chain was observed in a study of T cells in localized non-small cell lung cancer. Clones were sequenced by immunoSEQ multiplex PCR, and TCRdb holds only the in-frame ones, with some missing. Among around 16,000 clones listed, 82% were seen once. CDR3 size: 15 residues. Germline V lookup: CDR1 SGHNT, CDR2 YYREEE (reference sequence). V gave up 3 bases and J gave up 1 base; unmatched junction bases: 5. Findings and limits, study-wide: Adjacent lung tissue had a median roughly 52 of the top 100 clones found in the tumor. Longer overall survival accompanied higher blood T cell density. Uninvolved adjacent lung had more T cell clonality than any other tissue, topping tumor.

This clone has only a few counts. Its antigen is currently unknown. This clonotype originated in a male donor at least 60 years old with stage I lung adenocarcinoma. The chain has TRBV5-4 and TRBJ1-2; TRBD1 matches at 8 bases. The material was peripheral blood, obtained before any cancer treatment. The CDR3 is CASSSSGGINYGYTF. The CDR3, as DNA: TGTGCCAGCAGCTCCTCAGGGGGCATTAACTATGGCTACACCTTC.